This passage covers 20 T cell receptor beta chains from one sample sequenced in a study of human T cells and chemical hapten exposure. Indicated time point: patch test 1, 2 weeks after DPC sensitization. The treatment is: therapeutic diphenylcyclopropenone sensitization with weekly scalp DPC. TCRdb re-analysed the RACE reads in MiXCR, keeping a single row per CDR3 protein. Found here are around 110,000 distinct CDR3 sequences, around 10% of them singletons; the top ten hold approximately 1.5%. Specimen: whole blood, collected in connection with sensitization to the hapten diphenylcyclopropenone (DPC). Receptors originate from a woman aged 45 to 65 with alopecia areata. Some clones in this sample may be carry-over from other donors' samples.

The CDR3 protein is CASSYSSIQGNNEQFF. For the CDR3, the DNA is TGTGCCAGCAGTTACTCGAGTATACAGGGGAACAATGAGCAGTTCTTC. This chain connects TRBV6-5 to TRBJ2-1; 7 bases fit TRBD1. This CDR3 is built from 16 residues. Trimming cost V 0 bases and J 5 bases; bases outside gene matches: 7. Germline V gene lookup returns CDR1 MNHEY and CDR2 SVGAGI.

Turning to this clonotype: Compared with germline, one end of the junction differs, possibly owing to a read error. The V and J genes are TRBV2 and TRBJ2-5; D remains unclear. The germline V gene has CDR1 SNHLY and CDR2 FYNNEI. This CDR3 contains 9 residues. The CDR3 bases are TGTGCCAGCGGTGAGACCCAGTACTTC. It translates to CASGETQYF. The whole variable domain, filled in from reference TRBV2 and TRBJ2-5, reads EPEVTQTPSHQVTQMGQEVILRCVPISNHLYFYWYRQILGQKVEFLVSFYNNEISEKSEIFDDQFSVERPDGSNFTLKIRSTKLEDSAMYFCASGETQYFGPGTRLLVL.

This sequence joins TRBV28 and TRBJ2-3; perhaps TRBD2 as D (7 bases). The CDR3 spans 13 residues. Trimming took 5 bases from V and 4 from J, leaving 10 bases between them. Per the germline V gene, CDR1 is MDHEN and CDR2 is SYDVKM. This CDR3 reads CASSRGGSDTQYF. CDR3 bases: TGTGCCAGCAGTCGCGGGGGCTCAGATACGCAGTATTTT.

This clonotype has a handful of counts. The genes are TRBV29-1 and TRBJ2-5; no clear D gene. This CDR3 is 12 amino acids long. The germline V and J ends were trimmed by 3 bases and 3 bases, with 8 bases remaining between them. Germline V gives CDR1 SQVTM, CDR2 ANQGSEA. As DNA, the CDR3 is TGCAGCGTTGATAATAACGAAGAGACCCAGTACTTC. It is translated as CSVDNNEETQYF.

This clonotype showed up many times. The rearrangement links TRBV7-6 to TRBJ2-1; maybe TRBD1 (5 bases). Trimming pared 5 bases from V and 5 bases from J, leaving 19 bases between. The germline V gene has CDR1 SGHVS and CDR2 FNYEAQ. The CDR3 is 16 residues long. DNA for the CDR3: TGTGCCAGCAGCACGACGCAGGGCCCAAGAGACAATGAGCAGTTCTTC. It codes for CASSTTQGPRDNEQFF.

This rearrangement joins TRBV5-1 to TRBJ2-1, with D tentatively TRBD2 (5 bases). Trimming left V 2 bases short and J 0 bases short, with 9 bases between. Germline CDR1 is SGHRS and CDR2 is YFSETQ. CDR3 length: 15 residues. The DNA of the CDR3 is TGCGCCAGCAGCTTAGCGGAACCCTCCTACAATGAGCAGTTCTTC. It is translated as CASSLAEPSYNEQFF.

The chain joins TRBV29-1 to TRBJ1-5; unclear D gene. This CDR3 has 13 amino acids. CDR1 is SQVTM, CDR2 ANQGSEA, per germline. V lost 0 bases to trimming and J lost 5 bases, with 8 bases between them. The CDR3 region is CSVEEYGDQPQHF. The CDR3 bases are TGCAGCGTTGAAGAGTACGGAGATCAGCCCCAGCATTTT. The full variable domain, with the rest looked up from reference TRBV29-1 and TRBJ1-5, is SAVISQKPSRDICQRGTSLTIQCQVDSQVTMMFWYRQQPGQSLTLIATANQGSEATYESGFVIDKFPISRPNLTFSTLTVSNMSPEDSSIYLCSVEEYGDQPQHFGDGTRLSIL.

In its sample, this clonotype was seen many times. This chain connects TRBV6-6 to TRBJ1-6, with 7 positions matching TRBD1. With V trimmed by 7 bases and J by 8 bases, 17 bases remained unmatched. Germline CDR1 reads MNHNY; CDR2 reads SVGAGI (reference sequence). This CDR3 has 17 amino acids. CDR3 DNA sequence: TGTGCCAGCACACGGGACAGTCCACGGACAATTTATTCACCCCTCCACTTT. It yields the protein CASTRDSPRTIYSPLHF.

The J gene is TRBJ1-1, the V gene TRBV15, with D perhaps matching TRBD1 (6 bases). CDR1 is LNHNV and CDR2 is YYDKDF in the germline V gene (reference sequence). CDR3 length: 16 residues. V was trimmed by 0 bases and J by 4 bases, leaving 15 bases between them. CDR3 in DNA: TGTGCCACCAGCAGAGATAGGGGGGAAGAGAGCACTGAAGCTTTCTTT. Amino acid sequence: CATSRDRGEESTEAFF.

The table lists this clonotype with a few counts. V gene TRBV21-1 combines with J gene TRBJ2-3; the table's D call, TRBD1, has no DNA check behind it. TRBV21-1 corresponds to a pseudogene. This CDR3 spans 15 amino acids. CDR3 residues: CASVQETPSTDTQYF. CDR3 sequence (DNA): TGTGCCAGCGTACAGGAAACTCCAAGCACAGATACGCAGTATTTT.

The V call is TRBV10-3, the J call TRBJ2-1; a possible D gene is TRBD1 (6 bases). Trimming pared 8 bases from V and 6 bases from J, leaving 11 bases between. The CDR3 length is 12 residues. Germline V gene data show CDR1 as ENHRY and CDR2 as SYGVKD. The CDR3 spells CAIDGGPNEQFF. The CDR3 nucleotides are TGTGCCATCGATGGGGGCCCCAATGAGCAGTTCTTC.

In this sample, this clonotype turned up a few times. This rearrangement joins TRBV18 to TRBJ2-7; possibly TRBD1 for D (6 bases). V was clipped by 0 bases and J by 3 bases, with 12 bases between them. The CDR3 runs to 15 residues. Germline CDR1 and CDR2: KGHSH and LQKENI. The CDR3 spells CASSPPSQGFYEQYF. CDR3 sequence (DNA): TGTGCCAGCTCACCACCCTCACAGGGATTCTACGAGCAGTACTTC.

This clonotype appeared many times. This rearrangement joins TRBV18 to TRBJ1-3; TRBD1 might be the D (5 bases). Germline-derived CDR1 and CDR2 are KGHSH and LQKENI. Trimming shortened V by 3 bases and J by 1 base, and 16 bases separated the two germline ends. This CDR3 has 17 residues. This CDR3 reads CASSPPFVGASGNTIYF. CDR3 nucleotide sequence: TGTGCCAGCTCACCGCCGTTCGTAGGGGCATCTGGAAACACCATATATTTT. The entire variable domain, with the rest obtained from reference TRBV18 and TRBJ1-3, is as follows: NAGVMQNPRHLVRRRGQEARLRCSPMKGHSHVYWYRQLPEEGLKFMVYLQKENIIDESGMPKERFSAEFPKEGPSILRIQQVVRGDSAAYFCASSPPFVGASGNTIYFGEGSWLTVV.

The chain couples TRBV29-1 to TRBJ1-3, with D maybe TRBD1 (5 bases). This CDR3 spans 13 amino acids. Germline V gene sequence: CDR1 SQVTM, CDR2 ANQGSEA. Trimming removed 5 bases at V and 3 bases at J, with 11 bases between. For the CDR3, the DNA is TGCAGCGTTTTTCAGGGCGGTGGAAACACCATATATTTT. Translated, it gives CSVFQGGGNTIYF.

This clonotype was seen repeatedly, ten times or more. The CDR3 protein is CASSPRGPGNNEQFF. The CDR3 bases are TGTGCCAGCAGCCCGCGGGGGCCAGGGAACAATGAGCAGTTCTTC. The chain has TRBV3-1 and TRBJ2-1; a possible D gene is TRBD2 (7 bases). Germline V gives CDR1 LGHDT, CDR2 YNNKEL (reference sequence). The CDR3 has 15 amino acids. V lost 4 bases and J lost 5, with 15 bases in between.

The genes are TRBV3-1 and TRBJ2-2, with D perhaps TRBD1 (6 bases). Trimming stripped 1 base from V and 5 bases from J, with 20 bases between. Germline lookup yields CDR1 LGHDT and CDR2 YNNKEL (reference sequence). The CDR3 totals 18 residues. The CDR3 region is CASSQGGTSRVRTGELFF. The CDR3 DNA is TGTGCCAGCAGCCAAGGAGGGACATCGAGGGTGCGGACCGGGGAGCTGTTTTTT.

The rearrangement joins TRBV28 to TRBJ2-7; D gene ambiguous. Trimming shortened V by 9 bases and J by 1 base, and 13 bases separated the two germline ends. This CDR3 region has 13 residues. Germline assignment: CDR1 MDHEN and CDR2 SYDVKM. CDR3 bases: TGTGCCAGTTACACTACGAATTCCTACGAGCAGTACTTC. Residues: CASYTTNSYEQYF.

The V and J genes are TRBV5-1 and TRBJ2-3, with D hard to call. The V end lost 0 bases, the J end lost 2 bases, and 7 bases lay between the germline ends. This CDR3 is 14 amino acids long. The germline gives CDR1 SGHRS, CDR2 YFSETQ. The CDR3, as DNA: TGCGCCAGCAGCTTGGCCGCGGTCACAGATACGCAGTATTTT. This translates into CASSLAAVTDTQYF.

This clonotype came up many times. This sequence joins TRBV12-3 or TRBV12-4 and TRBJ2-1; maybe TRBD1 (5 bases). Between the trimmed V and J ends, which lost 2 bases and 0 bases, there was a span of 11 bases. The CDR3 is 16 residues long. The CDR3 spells CASSLLGASSYNEQFF. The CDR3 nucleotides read TGTGCCAGCAGTTTATTAGGGGCCAGCTCCTACAATGAGCAGTTCTTC.

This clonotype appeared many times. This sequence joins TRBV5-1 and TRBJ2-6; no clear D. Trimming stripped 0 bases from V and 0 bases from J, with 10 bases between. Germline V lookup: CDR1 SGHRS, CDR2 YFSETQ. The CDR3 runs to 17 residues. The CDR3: CASSLVHSLSGANVLTF. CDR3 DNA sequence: TGCGCCAGCAGCTTGGTGCACTCCCTCTCTGGGGCCAACGTCCTGACTTTC.